These 20 T cell receptor beta chains share one sample of origin, sequenced in a study of vaccination effects on CD4 cells after COVID-19 (dated by TCRdb to between 2020 and 2023). In the ViraFEST assay, PBMC were stimulated with viral peptide pools, and antigen-specific CD4+ T cell clonotypes were then identified by expansion using TCR sequencing. After less than eleven days of culture, CD4+ T cells were isolated with the EasySep CD4+ T cell isolation kit. Each participant received two doses of an mRNA SARS-CoV-2 vaccine, either BNT162b2 or mRNA-1273. The library was generated by the immunoSEQ multiplex PCR assay. TCRdb stores this immuneACCESS table with in-frame sequences only. Part of the clones is absent; in the studies checked, under half of the shortfall reflects unresolved V genes, and no reason is known for the rest. A total of 12,000 or so clones appear in this sample, roughly 70% of them only once. The top ten constitute 7.5% to 9.5% of the sample.

No antigen is known for these receptors. The starting material was CD4+ T cells from PBMCs cultured with SARS-CoV-2 spike peptides, obtained after COVID-19 vaccination. The intended sense of this specimen's cell subset or site label: SARS-CoV-2 spike overlapping peptide pool stimulation. The receptors stem from a human donor who received a COVID-19 vaccine.

This clone appeared a few times. The V call is TRBV11-2, the J call TRBJ1-1; the D gene is possibly TRBD1 (5 bases). Germline V gene sequence: CDR1 SGHAT, CDR2 FQNNGV. The CDR3 loop spans 15 amino acids. V was clipped by 3 bases and J by 7 bases, with 18 bases between them. CDR3 nucleotide sequence: TGTGCCAGCAGCTTCATTCGCGGGGGAGTGGGTGAAGCTTTCTTT. This sequence encodes CASSFIRGGVGEAFF. The full variable domain, completed using reference TRBV11-2 and TRBJ1-1, is EAGVAQSPRYKIIEKRQSVAFWCNPISGHATLYWYQQILGQGPKLLIQFQNNGVVDDSQLPKDRFSAERLKGVDSTLKIQPAKLEDSAVYLCASSFIRGGVGEAFFGQGTRLTVV.

This chain connects TRBV30 to TRBJ2-1, with unresolved D. The CDR3 contains 12 residues. The germline CDR1 and CDR2 sequences are GTSNPN and SVGIG (reference sequence). The ends were cut back, 7 bases at V and 7 bases at J, with 14 bases in the middle. The CDR3 DNA sequence: TGTGCCTCCGCTACTTTGGGGAATGAGCAGTTCTTC. Translating gives CASATLGNEQFF.

CDR3 in DNA: TGTGCCAGCAGTTGGGACAGGGGATACACCGGGGAGCTGTTTTTT. As protein: CASSWDRGYTGELFF. V is TRBV6-2 or TRBV6-3 and J is TRBJ2-2, with TRBD1 matching over 10 bases. CDR3 length: 15 residues. With V trimmed by 4 bases and J by 3 bases, 2 bases remained unmatched. Germline V gives CDR1 MNHEY, CDR2 SVGEGT.

The chain uses TRBV28 and TRBJ1-2; D is ambiguous. Germline lookup yields CDR1 MDHEN and CDR2 SYDVKM. V was cut by 6 bases and J by 7 bases, with 12 bases left in between. There are 12 residues in the CDR3. The CDR3 DNA is TGTGCCAGCAGCCCCTTTGCCTTTGGCTACACCTTC. It codes for CASSPFAFGYTF.

This chain uses TRBV11-2 with TRBJ2-2; the D is unclear. V was shortened by 0 bases and J by 8 bases, with 7 bases between the two germline ends. Germline loops: CDR1 SGHAT, CDR2 FQNNGV. The CDR3 has 13 amino acids. The DNA of the CDR3 is TGTGCCAGCAGCTTAGATCCCCAAGGGGAGCTGTTTTTT. It specifies CASSLDPQGELFF.

The chain is built from TRBV20-1 and TRBJ1-2; D unclear. The CDR3 has 11 residues. Trimming stripped 5 bases from V and 6 bases from J, with 10 bases between. CDR1 and CDR2 (germline): DFQATT, SNEGSKA (reference sequence). CDR3 bases: TGCAGTGCTCCCCGGTTGGATGGCTACACCTTC. It codes for CSAPRLDGYTF.

CDR3 bases: TGCGCCAGCAGCTTGGTGGCGGGGGCATACTCTGGGGCCAACGTCCTGACTTTC. Amino acid sequence: CASSLVAGAYSGANVLTF. The genes are TRBV5-1 and TRBJ2-6, with D perhaps TRBD2 (7 bases). CDR3 length: 18 residues. From germline, CDR1 is SGHRS and CDR2 YFSETQ. The V and J ends lost 0 bases and 0 bases respectively, with 13 bases between them.

The DNA of the CDR3 is TGTGCCAGCAGCGACAGGGGGCTCGGAGCGAACACTGAAGCTTTCTTT. This codes for CASSDRGLGANTEAFF. The chain uses TRBV6-6 and TRBJ1-1, with 10 bases lining up with TRBD1. The V and J ends lost 6 bases and 1 base, in that order; junction bases with no gene match: 8. CDR3 length equals 16 residues. From germline, CDR1 is MNHNY and CDR2 SVGAGI (reference sequence).

By share, this clone ranks as large. This chain connects TRBV29-1 to TRBJ1-1; D perhaps matches TRBD1 (5 bases). The V gene lost 5 bases and the J gene lost 6 bases, with 13 bases spanning the gap. CDR3 length: 12 residues. Germline V CDR1 and CDR2: SQVTM, ANQGSEA. CDR3 loop: CSVISGPAEAFF. CDR3 in DNA: TGCAGCGTTATTTCAGGGCCGGCTGAAGCTTTCTTT.

This clone was detected only a few times. The chain recombines TRBV10-3 with TRBJ2-4; 7 bases are a match to TRBD1. This CDR3 spans 15 amino acids. The germline gives CDR1 ENHRY, CDR2 SYGVKD. The J segment lost 4 bases and the V segment lost 3 bases, leaving 6 bases of the junction unmatched. CDR3 loop: CAISEGAQGKNIQYF. The CDR3 region has the DNA TGTGCCATCAGTGAAGGGGCACAGGGGAAAAACATTCAGTACTTC.

Here the CDR3 DNA reads TGTGCCAGCAGCTTAGGGGCAGCACCCATGGAGACCCAGTACTTC. Its protein product is CASSLGAAPMETQYF. The genes are TRBV7-2 and TRBJ2-5, with D hard to call. The CDR3 contains 15 residues. Trimming pared 1 base from V and 5 bases from J, leaving 14 bases between. From germline, CDR1 is SGHTA and CDR2 FQGNSA.

V gene TRBV5-1 combines with J gene TRBJ2-5; D possibly uses TRBD1 or TRBD2 (5 bases each). This CDR3 has 17 residues. CDR1 and CDR2 (germline): SGHRS, YFSETQ. V was pared by 0 bases and J by 4 bases, with 19 bases between. The CDR3 nucleotides are TGCGCCAGCAGCTTGGCCCGTCCCTTCGGGGCAGGAGAGACCCAGTACTTC. It encodes CASSLARPFGAGETQYF.

The rearrangement uses TRBV7-2 and TRBJ1-1, with 7 bases aligning to TRBD1. V trimming: 3 bases; J trimming: 5 bases; junction bases outside the gene matches: 9. This CDR3 is 15 amino acids long. The V gene's germline CDR1 is SGHTA and CDR2 FQGNSA. The CDR3 protein is CASSFDRVERTEAFF. The CDR3 DNA is TGTGCCAGCAGCTTCGACAGGGTGGAGCGGACTGAAGCTTTCTTT.

This clone is medium-sized by share. The V call is TRBV5-1, the J call TRBJ1-2; TRBD1 is a possible D gene (5 bases). CDR1 SGHRS and CDR2 YFSETQ come from the germline V gene. V dropped 4 bases and J dropped 4 bases, with 14 bases sitting between them. The CDR3 contains 14 residues. The CDR3 DNA reads as TGCGCCAGCAGCCCTGAGGTAGGGGCCTATGGCTACACCTTC. Translated: CASSPEVGAYGYTF.

The V and J genes are TRBV7-8 and TRBJ2-7; D is perhaps TRBD2 (5 bases). There are 16 residues in the CDR3. The V gene lost 5 bases and the J gene lost 0 bases, with 17 bases spanning the gap. Per the germline V gene, CDR1 is SGHVS and CDR2 is FQNEAQ. CDR3 DNA: TGTGCCAGCAGCCAGCTCGAGGGCGGATTCTCCTACGAGCAGTACTTC. It specifies CASSQLEGGFSYEQYF.

This clone came up once. The chain links TRBV3-1 (or the pseudogene TRBV3-2) to TRBJ1-2; D not certain. The CDR3 is 15 residues long. Germline CDR1 reads LGHDT; CDR2 reads YNNKEL (reference sequence). V shed 0 bases and J shed 4 bases, with 12 bases lying between them. CDR3 bases: TGTGCCAGCAGCCAAGACCCGGGCAGGAGCTATGGCTACACCTTC. Its translation: CASSQDPGRSYGYTF.

This clone was counted a few times. In DNA form, the CDR3 reads TGTGCCAGCTCACCACAGAGGACCGGGGAGCTGTTTTTT. It encodes CASSPQRTGELFF. This chain connects TRBV18 to TRBJ2-2; D not certain. The CDR3 consists of 13 residues. V was pared by 1 base and J by 5 bases, with 5 bases between. The germline V gene has CDR1 KGHSH and CDR2 LQKENI.

This clone has only one observation. V gene TRBV5-1 combines with J gene TRBJ1-2; 9 positions match TRBD1. The CDR3 totals 15 residues. Germline lookup yields CDR1 SGHRS and CDR2 YFSETQ. V shed 4 bases, J shed 2 bases, and the junction held 6 bases outside the gene matches. This CDR3 reads CASSGAGTGNYGYTF. The DNA for the CDR3 is TGCGCCAGCAGCGGGGCCGGGACAGGGAACTATGGCTACACCTTC.

The V call is TRBV12-3 or TRBV12-4, the J call TRBJ1-2, with TRBD1 matching over 10 bases. V was clipped by 6 bases and J by 6 bases; unmatched bases: 4. The CDR3 totals 13 residues. The CDR3 nucleotides are TGTGCCAGCAGCACCGGGACAGGGGATGGCTACACCTTC. Amino acids: CASSTGTGDGYTF.

V usage is TRBV5-4 and J usage is TRBJ2-3, with TRBD2 identical over 14 bases. Trimming removed 5 bases from V and 3 bases from J; junction bases left unmatched: 17. Germline CDR1 SGHNT, CDR2 YYREEE (reference sequence). The CDR3 contains 20 residues. This CDR3 is CASRPPFGTSGSGVTDTQYF. The DNA of the CDR3 is TGTGCCAGCAGACCCCCCTTTGGGACTAGCGGGAGCGGGGTAACAGATACGCAGTATTTT.